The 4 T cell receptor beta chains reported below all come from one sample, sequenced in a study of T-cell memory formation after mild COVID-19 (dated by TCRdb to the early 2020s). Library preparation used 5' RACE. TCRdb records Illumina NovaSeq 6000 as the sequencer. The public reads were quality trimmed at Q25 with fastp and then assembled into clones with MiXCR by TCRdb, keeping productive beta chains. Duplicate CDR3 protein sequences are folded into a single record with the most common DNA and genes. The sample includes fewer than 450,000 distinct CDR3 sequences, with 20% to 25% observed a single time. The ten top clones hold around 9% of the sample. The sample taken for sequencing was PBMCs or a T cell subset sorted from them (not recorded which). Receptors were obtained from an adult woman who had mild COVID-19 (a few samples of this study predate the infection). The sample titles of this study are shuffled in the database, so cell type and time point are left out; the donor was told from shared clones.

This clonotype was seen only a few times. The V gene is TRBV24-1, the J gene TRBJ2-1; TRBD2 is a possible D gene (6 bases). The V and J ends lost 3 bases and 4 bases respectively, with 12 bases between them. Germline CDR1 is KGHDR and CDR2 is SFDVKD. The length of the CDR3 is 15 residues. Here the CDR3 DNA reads TGTGCCACCAGTGATCGCGGGACGGAATACAATGAGCAGTTCTTC. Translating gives CATSDRGTEYNEQFF.

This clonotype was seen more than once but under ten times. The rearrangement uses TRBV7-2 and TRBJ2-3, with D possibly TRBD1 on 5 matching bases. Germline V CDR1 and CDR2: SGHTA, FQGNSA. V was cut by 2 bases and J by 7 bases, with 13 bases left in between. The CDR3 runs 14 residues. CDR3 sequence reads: CASSLSAGQNTQYF. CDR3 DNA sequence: TGTGCCAGCAGCTTATCGGCAGGGCAAAATACGCAGTATTTT.

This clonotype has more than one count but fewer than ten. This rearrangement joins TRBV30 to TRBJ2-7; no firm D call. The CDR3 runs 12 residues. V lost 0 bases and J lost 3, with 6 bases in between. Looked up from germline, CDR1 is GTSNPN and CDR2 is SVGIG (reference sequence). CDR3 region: CAWSVLRYEQYF. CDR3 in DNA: TGTGCCTGGAGTGTACTTCGCTACGAGCAGTACTTC.

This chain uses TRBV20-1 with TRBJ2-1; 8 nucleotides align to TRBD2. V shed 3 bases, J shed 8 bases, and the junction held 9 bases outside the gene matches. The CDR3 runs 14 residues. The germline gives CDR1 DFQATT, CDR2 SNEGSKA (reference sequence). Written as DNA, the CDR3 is TGCAGTGCTAGTGGGCGGGGGGCCGGCTATGAGCAGTTCTTC. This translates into CSASGRGAGYEQFF.